This TCR beta chain was sequenced in a study of control samples from healthy donors and cancer patients. The CDR3 extends over 16 amino acids. The ends were cut back, 3 bases at V and 1 base at J, with 15 bases in the middle. CDR1 and CDR2 from the germline V gene are SGHDN and FVKESK. Clones were read by immunoSEQ multiplex PCR, and TCRdb kept only the in-frame ones, dropping some. The data show 90,000 to 100,000 clones, around 80% seen once. The source is a woman in her 30s in good health. The sequencing sample was made of blood. This sequence joins TRBV14 and TRBJ1-2, with TRBD1 as a possible D gene (5 bases). CDR3 nucleotides: TGTGCCAGCAGCCACCAGGCGGGGCAGGATAACTATGGCTACACCTTC. This gives the protein CASSHQAGQDNYGYTF. Full variable domain (remainder filled in from reference TRBV14 and TRBJ1-2): EAGVTQFPSHSVIEKGQTVTLRCDPISGHDNLYWYRRVMGKEIKFLLHFVKESKQDESGMPNNRFLAERTGGTYSTLKVQPAELEDSGVYFCASSHQAGQDNYGYTFGSGTRLTVV.